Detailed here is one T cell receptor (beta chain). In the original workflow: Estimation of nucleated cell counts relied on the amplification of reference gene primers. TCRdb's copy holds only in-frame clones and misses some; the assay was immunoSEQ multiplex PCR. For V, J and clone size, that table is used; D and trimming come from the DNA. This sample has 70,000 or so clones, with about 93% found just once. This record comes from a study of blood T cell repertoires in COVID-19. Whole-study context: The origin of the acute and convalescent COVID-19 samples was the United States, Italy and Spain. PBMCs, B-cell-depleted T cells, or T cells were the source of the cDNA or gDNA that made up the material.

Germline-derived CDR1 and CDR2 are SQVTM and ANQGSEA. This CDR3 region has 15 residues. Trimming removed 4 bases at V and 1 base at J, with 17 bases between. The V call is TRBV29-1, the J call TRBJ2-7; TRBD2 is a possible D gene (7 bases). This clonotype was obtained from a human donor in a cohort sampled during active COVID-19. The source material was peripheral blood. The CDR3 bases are TGCAGCGTTGGGGGGGGCGAGTACCATTCCTACGAGCAGTACTTC. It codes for CSVGGGEYHSYEQYF.